These 18 T cell receptor beta chains were sequenced from one sample in a study of blood T cell repertoires in COVID-19 (TCRdb year 2020). Receptors were amplified or captured by the immunoSEQ multiplex PCR assay. In its TCRdb copy, this immuneACCESS table keeps in-frame sequences only and misses some clones. Where compared with another copy, unresolved V genes explain less than half of these, and the others have no known cause. The sample table contains just over 90,000 clones; only one count was recorded for 85% to 90% of them. Clones ranked in the top ten supply approximately 1.5% of the sample. Sequenced material: peripheral blood. Every receptor here comes from a human donor with active COVID-19. The donor label of this sample is uncertain.

This clone has more than one count but fewer than ten. This chain connects TRBV19 to TRBJ2-5, with a tentative D call TRBD2 (7 bases). V lost 5 bases and J 5 bases, leaving 15 bases between the germline ends. This CDR3 is built from 14 residues. Germline V gene data show CDR1 as LNHDA and CDR2 as SQIVND (reference sequence). CDR3 DNA: TGTGCCAGTAGTCATAGGGGGGGCTGGGAGACCCAGTACTTC. Its protein is CASSHRGGWETQYF. Based on the CDR3 plus reference TRBV19 and TRBJ2-5, the full variable domain is DGGITQSPKYLFRKEGQNVTLSCEQNLNHDAMYWYRQDPGQGLRLIYYSQIVNDFQKGDIAEGYSVSREKKESFPLTVTSAQKNPTAFYLCASSHRGGWETQYFGPGTRLLVL.

This clone was detected only once. The chain uses TRBV19 and TRBJ1-5, with a possible D match to TRBD1 (5 bases). Germline CDR1 and CDR2: LNHDA and SQIVND (reference sequence). The CDR3 runs 15 residues. Between the trimmed V and J ends, which lost 6 bases and 6 bases, there was a span of 18 bases. The CDR3 coding sequence is TGTGCCAGTAGCTTAGGTCCCGGGGGTAGTCAGCCCCAGCATTTT. Translated, it gives CASSLGPGGSQPQHF.

This chain links TRBV5-6 with TRBJ2-7, with 7 bases fitting TRBD2. The CDR3 length is 13 residues. Germline loops: CDR1 SGHDT, CDR2 YYEEEE. Trimming at V came to 4 bases and at J to 4 bases, leaving 5 bases not matched to a gene. The CDR3 sequence is CASSGRGLYEQYF. CDR3 DNA: TGTGCCAGCAGCGGGAGGGGATTATACGAGCAGTACTTC.

The rearrangement uses TRBV3-1 (or the pseudogene TRBV3-2) and TRBJ1-1; D gene uncertain. The CDR3 runs 13 residues. The germline CDR1 and CDR2 sequences are LGHDT and YNNKEL (reference sequence). Trimming left V 4 bases short and J 3 bases short, with 9 bases between. Here the CDR3 DNA reads TGTGCCAGCAGCCCCCTGCGGGACACTGAAGCTTTCTTT. It yields the protein CASSPLRDTEAFF.

Comment on this clone: A read error may produce the germline difference seen at one junction end. The rearrangement links TRBV6-2 or TRBV6-3 to TRBJ1-1; 7 bases agree with TRBD1. Germline V gene data show CDR1 as MNHEY and CDR2 as SVGEGT. This CDR3 contains 16 residues. CDR3 coding DNA: TGTGCCAGCAGCCCTCACTCGGGACAGAAAACCACTGAGGCTTTCTTT. Protein sequence: CASSPHSGQKTTEAFF.

There are a few counts of this clone. This sequence joins TRBV5-1 and TRBJ2-7, with D maybe TRBD1 (7 bases). Germline CDR1 and CDR2: SGHRS and YFSETQ. The CDR3 contains 15 residues. Trimming removed 0 bases at V and 2 bases at J, with 12 bases between. CDR3 sequence: CASSLGGQRAYEQYF. CDR3 bases: TGCGCCAGCAGCTTGGGGGGACAGCGGGCCTACGAGCAGTACTTC.

The rearrangement uses TRBV3-1 (or the pseudogene TRBV3-2) and TRBJ2-1; TRBD2 is a possible D gene (7 bases). Trimming took 4 bases from V and 7 from J, leaving 17 bases between them. Germline V lookup: CDR1 LGHDT, CDR2 YNNKEL (reference sequence). CDR3 length equals 15 residues. CDR3 protein: CASSPALGGRNEQFF. DNA of the CDR3: TGTGCCAGCAGCCCGGCATTGGGGGGGCGGAATGAGCAGTTCTTC.

J is TRBJ2-5 and V is TRBV2; 9 positions match TRBD1. The CDR3 runs to 15 residues. Germline V lookup: CDR1 SNHLY, CDR2 FYNNEI. After removal of 5 bases from V and 4 bases from J, the junction contained 8 bases not matched to a gene. Here the CDR3 reads CASSPDRGVRETQYF. CDR3 DNA: TGTGCCAGCAGTCCCGACAGGGGGGTCCGAGAGACCCAGTACTTC.

This rearrangement joins TRBV18 to TRBJ1-3; 7 nucleotides align to TRBD1. Looked up from germline, CDR1 is KGHSH and CDR2 is LQKENI. V was clipped by 6 bases and J by 0 bases; unmatched bases: 5. CDR3 length: 15 residues. The CDR3: CASSSDRFSGNTIYF. CDR3 coding DNA: TGTGCCAGCTCGTCGGACAGGTTCTCTGGAAACACCATATATTTT.

The chain employs TRBV28 and TRBJ1-4, with D perhaps matching TRBD1 (5 bases). The V end was cut by 2 bases, the J end by 7 bases, with 11 bases between. The CDR3 has 14 amino acids. From germline, CDR1 is MDHEN and CDR2 SYDVKM. The CDR3 is CASSLGGESEKLFF. The CDR3 nucleotides are TGTGCCAGCAGTTTAGGGGGGGAGAGTGAAAAACTGTTTTTT. Drawing the rest from reference TRBV28 and TRBJ1-4, the complete variable domain is DVKVTQSSRYLVKRTGEKVFLECVQDMDHENMFWYRQDPGLGLRLIYFSYDVKMKEKGDIPEGYSVSREKKERFSLILESASTNQTSMYLCASSLGGESEKLFFGSGTQLSVL.

This chain uses TRBV28 with TRBJ2-1; 7 bases match TRBD2. The CDR3 covers 15 residues. Trimming took 7 bases from V and 6 from J; bases not matched to a gene: 12. Germline CDR1 MDHEN, CDR2 SYDVKM. The CDR3 nucleotides are TGTGCCAGCACCTGGGACTACCAACAACTCAATGAGCAGTTCTTC. Amino acids: CASTWDYQQLNEQFF. Full variable domain (rest looked up from reference TRBV28 and TRBJ2-1): DVKVTQSSRYLVKRTGEKVFLECVQDMDHENMFWYRQDPGLGLRLIYFSYDVKMKEKGDIPEGYSVSREKKERFSLILESASTNQTSMYLCASTWDYQQLNEQFFGPGTRLTVL.

The chain carries TRBV21-1 and TRBJ1-2; the D call in the table, TRBD1, was not verified against the DNA. TRBV21-1 is recorded as a pseudogene. This CDR3 has 17 residues. The CDR3 bases are TGTGCCAGCAGCAAAATCCGACACCAACCTCCTAACTATGGCTACACCTTC. Its translation: CASSKIRHQPPNYGYTF.

Only one count was recorded for this clone. The chain is built from TRBV19 and TRBJ2-7; a weak D match, TRBD2 (6 bases). The CDR3 covers 14 residues. Germline assignment: CDR1 LNHDA and CDR2 SQIVND (reference sequence). V gave up 4 bases and J gave up 3 bases, with 13 bases separating them. The CDR3 coding sequence is TGTGCCAGTAGTAGTATCCGGGGGTACTACGAGCAGTACTTC. Translating it yields CASSSIRGYYEQYF.

The chain recombines TRBV28 with TRBJ1-2, with 7 bases fitting TRBD1. After removal of 6 bases from V and 4 bases from J, the junction contained 8 bases not matched to a gene. CDR3 length: 14 amino acids. The germline V gene encodes CDR1 MDHEN and CDR2 SYDVKM. This CDR3 is CASSSGQAIYGYTF. CDR3 DNA: TGTGCCAGCAGCTCCGGACAGGCTATCTATGGCTACACCTTC.

J is TRBJ1-3 and V is TRBV6-5, with D maybe TRBD1 (5 bases). Germline CDR1 and CDR2: MNHEY and SVGAGI. This CDR3 comprises 15 residues. V dropped 8 bases and J dropped 1 base, with 15 bases sitting between them. The CDR3 spells CASSQMGLSGNTIYF. The CDR3, as DNA: TGTGCCAGCTCACAGATGGGGCTTTCTGGAAACACCATATATTTT.

This rearrangement joins TRBV6-1 to TRBJ1-2, with TRBD1 identical over 11 bases. After removal of 2 bases from V and 0 bases from J, the junction contained 2 bases not matched to a gene. Germline V gives CDR1 MNHNS, CDR2 SASEGT. This CDR3 region has 16 residues. DNA for the CDR3: TGTGCCAGCAGTGAATCGGGACAGGGGGCTAACTATGGCTACACCTTC. This codes for CASSESGQGANYGYTF.

This chain connects TRBV7-2 to TRBJ2-7; a weak D match, TRBD1 (6 bases). The CDR3 is 15 residues long. The V gene lost 4 bases and the J gene lost 0 bases, with 13 bases spanning the gap. Per the germline V gene, CDR1 is SGHTA and CDR2 is FQGNSA. The CDR3, as DNA: TGTGCCAGCAGCTCAGACAGGATTAGCTCCTACGAGCAGTACTTC. Encoded protein: CASSSDRISSYEQYF.

The genes are TRBV23-1 and TRBJ2-5; possibly TRBD1 for D (5 bases). TRBV23-1 counts as an open reading frame of uncertain function. Trimming cost V 6 bases and J 2 bases, with 16 bases left between them. This CDR3 contains 15 residues. CDR3 coding DNA: TGCGCCAGCAGCCGACCCGGACATACTCAAGAGACCCAGTACTTC. Translated: CASSRPGHTQETQYF.